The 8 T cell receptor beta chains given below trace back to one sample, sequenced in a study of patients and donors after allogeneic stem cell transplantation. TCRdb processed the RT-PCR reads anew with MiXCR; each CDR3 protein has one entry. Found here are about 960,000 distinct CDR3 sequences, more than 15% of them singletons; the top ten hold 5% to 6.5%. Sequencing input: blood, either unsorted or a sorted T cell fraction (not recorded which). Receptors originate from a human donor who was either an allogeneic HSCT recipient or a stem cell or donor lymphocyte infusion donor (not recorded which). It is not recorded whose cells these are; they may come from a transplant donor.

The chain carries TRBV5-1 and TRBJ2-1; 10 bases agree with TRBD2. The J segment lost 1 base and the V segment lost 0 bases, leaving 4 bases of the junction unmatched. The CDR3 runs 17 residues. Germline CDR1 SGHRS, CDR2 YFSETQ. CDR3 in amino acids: CASSLERLAGSYNEQFF. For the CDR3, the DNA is TGCGCCAGCAGCTTGGAGCGACTAGCGGGTTCCTACAATGAGCAGTTCTTC.

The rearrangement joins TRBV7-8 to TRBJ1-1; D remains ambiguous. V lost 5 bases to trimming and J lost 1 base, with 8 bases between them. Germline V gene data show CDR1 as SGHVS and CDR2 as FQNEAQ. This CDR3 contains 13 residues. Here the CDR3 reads CASSNRQNTEAFF. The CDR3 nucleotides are TGTGCCAGCAGCAACAGACAGAACACTGAAGCTTTCTTT. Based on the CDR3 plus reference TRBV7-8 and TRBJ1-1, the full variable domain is GAGVSQSPRYKVAKRGQDVALRCDPISGHVSLFWYQQALGQGPEFLTYFQNEAQLDKSGLPSDRFFAERPEGSVSTLKIQRTQQEDSAVYLCASSNRQNTEAFFGQGTRLTVV.

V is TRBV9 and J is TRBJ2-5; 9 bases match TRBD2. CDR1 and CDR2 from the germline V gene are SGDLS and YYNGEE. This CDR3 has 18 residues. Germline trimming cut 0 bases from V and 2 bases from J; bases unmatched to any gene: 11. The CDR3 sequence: CASSVAGRGLAGQETQYF. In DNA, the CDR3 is TGTGCCAGCAGCGTAGCTGGTCGTGGGCTAGCGGGGCAAGAGACCCAGTACTTC.

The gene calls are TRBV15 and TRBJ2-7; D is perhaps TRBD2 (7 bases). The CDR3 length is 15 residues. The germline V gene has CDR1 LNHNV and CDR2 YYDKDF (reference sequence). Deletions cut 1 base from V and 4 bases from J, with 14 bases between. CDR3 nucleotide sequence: TGTGCCACCAGCAGAGGGTCGGGGGGCGGGTACGAGCAGTACTTC. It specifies CATSRGSGGGYEQYF.

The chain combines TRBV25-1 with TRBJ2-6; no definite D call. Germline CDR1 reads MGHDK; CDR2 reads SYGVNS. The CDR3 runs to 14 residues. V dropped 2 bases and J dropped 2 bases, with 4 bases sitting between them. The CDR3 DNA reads TGTGCCAGCAGTGAAGCGGCTGGGGCCAACGTCCTGACTTTC. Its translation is CASSEAAGANVLTF.

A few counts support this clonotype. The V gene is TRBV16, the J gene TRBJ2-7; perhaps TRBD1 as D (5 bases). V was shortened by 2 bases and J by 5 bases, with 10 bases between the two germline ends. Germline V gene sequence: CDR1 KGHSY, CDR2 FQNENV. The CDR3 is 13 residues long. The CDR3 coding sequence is TGTGCCAGCAGCCAAGCAGGGATTAACGAGCAGTACTTC. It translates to CASSQAGINEQYF.

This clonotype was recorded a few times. In DNA, the CDR3 is TGTGCCAGCAGCTCATCTTCACAGGGAGTCGGTGAAAAACTGTTTTTT. Its translation: CASSSSSQGVGEKLFF. The V gene is TRBV5-6, the J gene TRBJ1-4; a weak D match, TRBD1 (6 bases). Germline loops: CDR1 SGHDT, CDR2 YYEEEE. V gave up 3 bases and J gave up 7 bases, with 19 bases separating them. This CDR3 comprises 16 residues. The whole variable domain, filled in from reference TRBV5-6 and TRBJ1-4, reads DAGVTQSPTHLIKTRGQQVTLRCSPKSGHDTVSWYQQALGQGPQFIFQYYEEEERQRGNFPDRFSGHQFPNYSSELNVNALLLGDSALYLCASSSSSQGVGEKLFFGSGTQLSVL.

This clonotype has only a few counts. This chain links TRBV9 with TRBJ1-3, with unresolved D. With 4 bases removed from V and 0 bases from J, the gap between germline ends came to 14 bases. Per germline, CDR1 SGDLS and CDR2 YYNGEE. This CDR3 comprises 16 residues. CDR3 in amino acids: CASSLMDGNSGNTIYF. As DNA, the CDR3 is TGTGCCAGCAGCTTGATGGACGGGAACTCTGGAAACACCATATATTTT. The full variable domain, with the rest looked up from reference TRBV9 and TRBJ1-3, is DSGVTQTPKHLITATGQRVTLRCSPRSGDLSVYWYQQSLDQGLQFLIQYYNGEERAKGNILERFSAQQFPDLHSELNLSSLELGDSALYFCASSLMDGNSGNTIYFGEGSWLTVV.